Following are 13 T cell receptor beta chains from one sample sequenced in a study of cytomegalovirus exposure and HLA in healthy donors. The primer mix had 60 Vbeta and 13 Jbeta primers. Sequencing was performed with immunoSEQ multiplex PCR; in TCRdb, only in-frame clones are kept and a portion is missing. Of roughly 150,000 clones listed, 77% are singletons. Sequenced sample: PBMCs. The origin of the receptors is a man aged 30-40 years in good health and CMV-seronegative.

The sample holds a few counts of this clone. V and J are TRBV6-1 and TRBJ2-1; 9 bases fit TRBD2. V lost 5 bases to trimming and J lost 3 bases; unmatched junction nucleotides: 5. Germline V CDR1 and CDR2: MNHNS, SASEGT. The CDR3 runs to 15 residues. The CDR3 loop reads CASSMTSGNYNEQFF. The CDR3 DNA reads as TGTGCCAGCAGTATGACTAGCGGAAACTACAATGAGCAGTTCTTC.

This clone has more than one count but fewer than ten. This rearrangement joins TRBV18 to TRBJ1-5; D may be TRBD1 (6 bases). The germline V gene encodes CDR1 KGHSH and CDR2 LQKENI. Trimming pared 6 bases from V and 3 bases from J, leaving 15 bases between. This CDR3 comprises 15 residues. The DNA of the CDR3 is TGTGCCAGCTCCCCGGGGGGCGGGCACAATCAGCCCCAGCATTTT. It is translated as CASSPGGGHNQPQHF.

This clone was picked up a small number of times. This chain uses TRBV15 with TRBJ1-6; weak D call: TRBD1 (5 bases). V lost 3 bases and J lost 9, with 12 bases in between. Germline values: CDR1 LNHNV, CDR2 YYDKDF (reference sequence). This CDR3 is built from 14 residues. The CDR3 bases are TGTGCCACCAGCAGGGATAGACAGAGTTCACCCCTCCACTTT. Its protein is CATSRDRQSSPLHF.

This clone appeared a few times. The chain couples TRBV6-1 to TRBJ2-5; D remains unclear. CDR1 and CDR2 from the germline V gene are MNHNS and SASEGT. With 4 bases removed from V and 5 bases from J, the gap between germline ends came to 8 bases. The CDR3 has 12 amino acids. DNA for the CDR3: TGTGCCAGCAGTGGCGGTCGGGAGACCCAGTACTTC. Amino acids: CASSGGRETQYF.

The CDR3, as DNA: TGCGCCAGCAGCATCGACAGGGGGTCCTACGAGCAGTACTTC. Translated: CASSIDRGSYEQYF. The rearrangement links TRBV5-1 to TRBJ2-7, with 9 bases identical to TRBD1. J lost 1 base, V lost 4 bases, and 3 bases had no gene match. This CDR3 has 14 amino acids. Germline-derived CDR1 and CDR2 are SGHRS and YFSETQ.

J is TRBJ1-1 and V is TRBV5-1, with TRBD1 as a possible D gene (6 bases). Trimming stripped 5 bases from V and 5 bases from J, with 13 bases between. Germline V gives CDR1 SGHRS, CDR2 YFSETQ. The CDR3 sequence is 13 residues long. The CDR3 DNA sequence: TGCGCCAGCAGAATTCAGGGGCAGACTGAAGCTTTCTTT. Protein product: CASRIQGQTEAFF.

The J gene is TRBJ2-7, the V gene TRBV6-5; D perhaps matches TRBD1 (5 bases). This CDR3 spans 12 amino acids. V was pared by 7 bases and J by 3 bases, with 10 bases between. Germline V gene lookup returns CDR1 MNHEY and CDR2 SVGAGI. The CDR3 DNA reads TGTGCCAGCATCTCCAGGGACTACGAGCAGTACTTC. Its protein product is CASISRDYEQYF.

The chain employs TRBV7-2 and TRBJ2-7, with 8 bases lining up with TRBD1. V shed 7 bases and J 7 bases; nucleotides not matched to a gene: 12. The germline V gene has CDR1 SGHTA and CDR2 FQGNSA. The CDR3 contains 14 residues. CDR3 sequence reads: CASNPSRGLGEQYF. As DNA, the CDR3 is TGTGCCAGCAATCCCTCCAGGGGGCTAGGAGAGCAGTACTTC.

This sequence joins TRBV28 and TRBJ2-7; the match to TRBD2 covers 7 bases. The CDR3 totals 15 residues. In germline, CDR1 is MDHEN, CDR2 SYDVKM. Unmatched junction bases numbered 10, after V lost 5 bases and J lost 3 bases. The CDR3 here is CASSAGGTNIYEQYF. Here the CDR3 DNA reads TGTGCCAGCAGTGCGGGCGGGACTAACATCTACGAGCAGTACTTC.

The gene calls are TRBV7-6 and TRBJ1-1; 8 nucleotides align to TRBD1. Germline values: CDR1 SGHVS, CDR2 FNYEAQ. The CDR3 totals 13 residues. Trimming cost V 1 base and J 5 bases; bases outside gene matches: 0. Here the CDR3 reads CASSLGQGTEAFF. The CDR3 DNA sequence: TGTGCCAGCAGCTTAGGACAGGGGACTGAAGCTTTCTTT.

The sample holds a few counts of this clone. The V call is TRBV5-1, the J call TRBJ2-3; D is unclear. Germline V gene lookup returns CDR1 SGHRS and CDR2 YFSETQ. V was shortened by 0 bases and J by 4 bases, with 12 bases between the two germline ends. This CDR3 has 15 residues. The CDR3 spells CASSLDGPQADTQYF. Written as DNA, the CDR3 is TGCGCCAGCAGCTTGGACGGCCCGCAGGCAGATACGCAGTATTTT.

V and J are TRBV6-1 and TRBJ2-7; tentatively, D is TRBD2 (6 bases). The CDR3 contains 13 residues. The germline CDR1 and CDR2 sequences are MNHNS and SASEGT. V gave up 3 bases and J gave up 6 bases, with 12 bases separating them. The DNA for the CDR3 is TGTGCCAGCAGTGAGGGTTCGGGGGTCGAGCAGTACTTC. Its translation is CASSEGSGVEQYF.

The chain employs TRBV6-5 and TRBJ2-1, with D unresolved. Deletions cut 4 bases from V and 0 bases from J, with 13 bases between. Germline loops: CDR1 MNHEY, CDR2 SVGAGI. The CDR3 is made up of 16 amino acids. The CDR3 DNA reads TGTGCCAGCAGTTCGGTAGTGAAAACCTCCTACAATGAGCAGTTCTTC. Translation gives CASSSVVKTSYNEQFF.